This T cell receptor (beta chain) was identified in a study of PD-L1 blockade in urothelial cancer. Study details: Most patients, about 85% of the roughly 29, were males with bladder-origin cancer. Blood gave a median approximately 150,000 T cells. Analyzed time points were 3 weeks (second dose) and 6 weeks after therapy began. Prior chemotherapy ranged from 0 to 3 regimens per patient.

The table came from immunoSEQ multiplex PCR; TCRdb's copy has only in-frame clones and leaves some out. The sample lists about 69,000 clones; around nine tenths were seen once. V lost 7 bases, J lost 6 bases, and 13 bases lay in between. Germline-derived CDR1 and CDR2 are SNHLY and FYNNEI. This CDR3 has 13 residues. The receptor was derived from a man aged 55 to 70 with urothelial cancer. Sequenced material: PBMCs, taken around atezolizumab (anti-PD-L1) treatment. The chain joins TRBV2 to TRBJ1-5; the D is unclear. For the CDR3, the DNA is TGTGCCAGCATCCGGAGAATCGGTCAGCCCCAGCATTTT. Translation: CASIRRIGQPQHF.